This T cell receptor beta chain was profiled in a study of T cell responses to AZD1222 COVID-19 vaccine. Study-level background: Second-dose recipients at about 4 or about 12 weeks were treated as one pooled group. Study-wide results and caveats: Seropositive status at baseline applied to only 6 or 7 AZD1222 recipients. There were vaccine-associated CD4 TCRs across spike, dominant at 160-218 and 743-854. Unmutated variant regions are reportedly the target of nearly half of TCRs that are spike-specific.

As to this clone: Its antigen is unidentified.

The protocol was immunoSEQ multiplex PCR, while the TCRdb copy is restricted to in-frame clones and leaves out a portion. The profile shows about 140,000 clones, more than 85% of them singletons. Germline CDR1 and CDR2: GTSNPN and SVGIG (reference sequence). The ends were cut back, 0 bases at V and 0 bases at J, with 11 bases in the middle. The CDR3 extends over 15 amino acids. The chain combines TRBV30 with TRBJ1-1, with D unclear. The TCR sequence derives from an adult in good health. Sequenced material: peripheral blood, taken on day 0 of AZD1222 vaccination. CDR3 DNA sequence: TGTGCCTGGAGTGTACGAGGCCCTATGAACACTGAAGCTTTCTTT. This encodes CAWSVRGPMNTEAFF. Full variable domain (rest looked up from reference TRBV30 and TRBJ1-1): SQTIHQWPATLVQPVGSPLSLECTVEGTSNPNLYWYRQAAGRGLQLLFYSVGIGQISSEVPQNLSASRPQDRQFILSSKKLLLSDSGFYLCAWSVRGPMNTEAFFGQGTRLTVV.